This entry concerns a single T cell receptor beta chain. These data originate in a study of blood T cell repertoires in COVID-19. Here immunoSEQ multiplex PCR was the method, and the copy in TCRdb shows in-frame clones only, minus some. Of 230,000 or so clones listed, roughly 84% were seen once; the top ten hold less than 5.5%. The CDR3 has 13 residues. The V segment lost 9 bases and the J segment 2 bases; nucleotides outside the gene matches: 5. Germline CDR1 and CDR2: MNHEY and SVGAGI. The receptor's source is a man over 45 with active or convalescent COVID-19. Sequenced material: peripheral blood. This chain uses TRBV6-5 with TRBJ2-3, with 7 bases matching TRBD2. CDR3 sequence reads: CASGAGTTDTQYF. In nucleotides, the CDR3 is TGTGCCAGTGGAGCGGGGACCACAGATACGCAGTATTTT.